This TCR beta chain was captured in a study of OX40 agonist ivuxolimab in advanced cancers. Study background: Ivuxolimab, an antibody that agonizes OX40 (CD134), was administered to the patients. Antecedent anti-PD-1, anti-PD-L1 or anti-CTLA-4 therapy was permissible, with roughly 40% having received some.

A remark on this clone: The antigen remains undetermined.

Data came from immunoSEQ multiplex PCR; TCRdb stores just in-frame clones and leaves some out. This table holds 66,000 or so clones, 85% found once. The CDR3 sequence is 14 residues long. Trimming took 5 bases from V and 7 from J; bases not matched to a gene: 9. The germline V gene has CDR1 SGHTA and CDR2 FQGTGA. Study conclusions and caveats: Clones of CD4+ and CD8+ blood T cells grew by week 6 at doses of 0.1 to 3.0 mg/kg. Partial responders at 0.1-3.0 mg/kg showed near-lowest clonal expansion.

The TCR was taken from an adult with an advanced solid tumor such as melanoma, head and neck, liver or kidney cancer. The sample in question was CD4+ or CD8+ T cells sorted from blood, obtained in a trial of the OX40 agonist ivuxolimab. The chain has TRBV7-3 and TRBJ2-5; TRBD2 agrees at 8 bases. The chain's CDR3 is CASSPGAGAGTQYF. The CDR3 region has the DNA TGTGCCAGCAGCCCAGGAGCGGGAGCGGGGACCCAGTACTTC.